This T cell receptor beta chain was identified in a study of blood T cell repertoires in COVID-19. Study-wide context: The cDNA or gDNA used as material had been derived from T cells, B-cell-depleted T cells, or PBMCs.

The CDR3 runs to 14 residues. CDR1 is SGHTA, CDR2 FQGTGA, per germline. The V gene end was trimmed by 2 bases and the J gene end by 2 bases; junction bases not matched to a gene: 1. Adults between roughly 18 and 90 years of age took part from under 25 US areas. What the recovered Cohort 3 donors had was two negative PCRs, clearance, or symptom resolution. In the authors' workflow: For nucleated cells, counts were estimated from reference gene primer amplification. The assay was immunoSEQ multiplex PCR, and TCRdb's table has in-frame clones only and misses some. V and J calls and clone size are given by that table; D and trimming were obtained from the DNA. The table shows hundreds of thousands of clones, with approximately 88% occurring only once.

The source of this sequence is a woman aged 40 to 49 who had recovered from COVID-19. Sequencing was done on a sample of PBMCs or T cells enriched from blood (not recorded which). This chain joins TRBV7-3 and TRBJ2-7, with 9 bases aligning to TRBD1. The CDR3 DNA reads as TGTGCCAGCAGCTTAGGACAGGGGACCTACGAGCAGTACTTC. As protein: CASSLGQGTYEQYF.